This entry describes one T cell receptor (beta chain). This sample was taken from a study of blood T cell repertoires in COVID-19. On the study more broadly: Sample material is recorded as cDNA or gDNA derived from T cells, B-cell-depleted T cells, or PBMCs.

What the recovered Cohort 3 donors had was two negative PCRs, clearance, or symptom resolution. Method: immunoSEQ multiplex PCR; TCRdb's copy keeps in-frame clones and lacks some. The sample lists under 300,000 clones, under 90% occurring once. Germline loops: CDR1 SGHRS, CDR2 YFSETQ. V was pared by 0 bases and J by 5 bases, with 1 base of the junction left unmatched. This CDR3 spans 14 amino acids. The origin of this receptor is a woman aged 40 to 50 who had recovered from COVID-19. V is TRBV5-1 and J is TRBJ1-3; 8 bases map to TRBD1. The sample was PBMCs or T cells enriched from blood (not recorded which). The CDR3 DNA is TGCGCCAGCAGCTTGGGACAGGGGAGAAACACCATATATTTT. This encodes CASSLGQGRNTIYF.